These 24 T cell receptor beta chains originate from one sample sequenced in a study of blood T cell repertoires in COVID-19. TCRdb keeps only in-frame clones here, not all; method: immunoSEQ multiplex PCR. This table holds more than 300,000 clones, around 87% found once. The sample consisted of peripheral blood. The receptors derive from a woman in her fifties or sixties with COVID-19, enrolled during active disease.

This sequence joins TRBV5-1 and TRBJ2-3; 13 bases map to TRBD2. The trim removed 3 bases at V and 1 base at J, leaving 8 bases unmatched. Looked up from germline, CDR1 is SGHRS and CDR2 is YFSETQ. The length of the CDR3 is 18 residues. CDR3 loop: CASSYGLAGERGTDTQYF. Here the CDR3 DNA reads TGCGCCAGCAGCTATGGACTAGCGGGAGAGAGGGGCACAGATACGCAGTATTTT. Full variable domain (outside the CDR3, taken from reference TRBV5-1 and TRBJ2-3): KAGVTQTPRYLIKTRGQQVTLSCSPISGHRSVSWYQQTPGQGLQFLFEYFSETQRNKGNFPGRFSGRQFSNSRSEMNVSTLELGDSALYLCASSYGLAGERGTDTQYFGPGTRLTVL.

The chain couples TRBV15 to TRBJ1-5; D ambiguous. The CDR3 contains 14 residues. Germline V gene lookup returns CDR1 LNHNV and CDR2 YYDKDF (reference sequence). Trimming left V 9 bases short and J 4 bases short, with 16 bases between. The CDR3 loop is CATSQRVGNQPQHF. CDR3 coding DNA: TGTGCCACGTCACAGAGGGTCGGGAATCAGCCCCAGCATTTT.

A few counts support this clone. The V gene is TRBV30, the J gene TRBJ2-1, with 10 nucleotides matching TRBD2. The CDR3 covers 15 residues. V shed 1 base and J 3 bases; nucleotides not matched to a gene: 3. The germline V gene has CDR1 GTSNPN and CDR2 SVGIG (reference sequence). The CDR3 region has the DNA TGTGCCTGGAGTGCCGGGACTAGCGTCTACAATGAGCAGTTCTTC. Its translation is CAWSAGTSVYNEQFF.

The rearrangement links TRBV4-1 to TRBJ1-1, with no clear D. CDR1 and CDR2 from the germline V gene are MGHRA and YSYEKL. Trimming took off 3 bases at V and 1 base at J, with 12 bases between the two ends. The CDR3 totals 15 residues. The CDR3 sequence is CASSHHGRGNTEAFF. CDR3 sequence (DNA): TGCGCCAGCAGCCATCACGGACGGGGGAACACTGAAGCTTTCTTT.

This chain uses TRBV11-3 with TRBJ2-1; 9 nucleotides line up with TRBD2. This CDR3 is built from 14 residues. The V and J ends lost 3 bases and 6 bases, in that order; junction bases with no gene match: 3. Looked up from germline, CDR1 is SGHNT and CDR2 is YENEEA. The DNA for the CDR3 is TGTGCCAGCAGCTTTGGGCGGGAGGGCAATGAGCAGTTCTTC. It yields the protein CASSFGREGNEQFF.

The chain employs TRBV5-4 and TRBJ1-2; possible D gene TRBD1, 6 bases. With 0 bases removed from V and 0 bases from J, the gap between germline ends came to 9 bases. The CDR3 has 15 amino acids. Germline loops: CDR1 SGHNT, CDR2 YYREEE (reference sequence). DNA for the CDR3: TGTGCCAGCAGCTTGGAACAGGGTCCTAACTATGGCTACACCTTC. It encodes CASSLEQGPNYGYTF.

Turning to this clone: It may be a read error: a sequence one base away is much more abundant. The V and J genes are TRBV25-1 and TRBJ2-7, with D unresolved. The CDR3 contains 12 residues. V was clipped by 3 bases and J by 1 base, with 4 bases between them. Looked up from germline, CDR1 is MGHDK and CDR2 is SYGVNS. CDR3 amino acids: CASSDSSYEQYF. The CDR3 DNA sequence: TGTGCCAGCAGTGACAGTTCCTACGAGCAGTACTTC.

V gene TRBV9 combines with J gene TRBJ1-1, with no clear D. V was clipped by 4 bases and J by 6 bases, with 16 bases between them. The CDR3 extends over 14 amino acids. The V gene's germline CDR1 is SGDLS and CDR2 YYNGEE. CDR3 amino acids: CASSPLRKEAEAFF. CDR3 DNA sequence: TGTGCCAGCAGCCCCCTCAGGAAGGAGGCTGAAGCTTTCTTT.

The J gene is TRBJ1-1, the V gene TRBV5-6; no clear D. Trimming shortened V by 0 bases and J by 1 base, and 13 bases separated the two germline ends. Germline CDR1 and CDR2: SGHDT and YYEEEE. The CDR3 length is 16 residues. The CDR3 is CASSLGYGNRNTEAFF. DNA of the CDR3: TGTGCCAGCAGCTTGGGTTACGGGAACAGGAACACTGAAGCTTTCTTT.

The CDR3 spells CASRDRGNYGYTF. CDR3 DNA sequence: TGTGCCAGTAGGGACAGGGGGAACTATGGCTACACCTTC. The V and J genes are TRBV19 and TRBJ1-2; TRBD1 matches at 10 bases. Germline V lookup: CDR1 LNHDA, CDR2 SQIVND (reference sequence). The trim removed 6 bases at V and 2 bases at J, leaving 0 bases unmatched. This CDR3 spans 13 amino acids.

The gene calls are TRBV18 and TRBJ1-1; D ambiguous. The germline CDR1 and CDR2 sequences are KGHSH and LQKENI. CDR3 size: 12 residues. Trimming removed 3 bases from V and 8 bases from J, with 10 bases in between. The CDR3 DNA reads TGTGCCAGCTCACCTGCGGGAGGGGAAGCTTTCTTT. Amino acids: CASSPAGGEAFF.

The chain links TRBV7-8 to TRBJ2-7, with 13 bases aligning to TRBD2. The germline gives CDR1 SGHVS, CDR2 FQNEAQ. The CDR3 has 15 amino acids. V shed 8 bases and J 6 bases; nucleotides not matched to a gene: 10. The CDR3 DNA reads TGTGCCAGCGTGCTGTACGGGACTAGCGGGATCGAGCAGTACTTC. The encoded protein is CASVLYGTSGIEQYF.

The DNA for the CDR3 is TGTGCCACCAGCAGGGTACAAAGAACATCGAACACCGGGGAGCTGTTTTTT. Protein: CATSRVQRTSNTGELFF. V and J are TRBV15 and TRBJ2-2; D gene ambiguous. The CDR3 consists of 17 residues. The V end was cut by 3 bases, the J end by 0 bases, with 14 bases between. The germline V gene encodes CDR1 LNHNV and CDR2 YYDKDF (reference sequence).

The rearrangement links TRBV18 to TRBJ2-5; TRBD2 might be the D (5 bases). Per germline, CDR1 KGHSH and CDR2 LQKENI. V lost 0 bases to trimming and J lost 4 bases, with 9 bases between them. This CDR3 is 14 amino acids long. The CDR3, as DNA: TGTGCCAGCTCACCACCCCTTGAGGGAGAGACCCAGTACTTC. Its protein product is CASSPPLEGETQYF. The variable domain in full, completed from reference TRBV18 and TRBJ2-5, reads NAGVMQNPRHLVRRRGQEARLRCSPMKGHSHVYWYRQLPEEGLKFMVYLQKENIIDESGMPKERFSAEFPKEGPSILRIQQVVRGDSAAYFCASSPPLEGETQYFGPGTRLLVL.

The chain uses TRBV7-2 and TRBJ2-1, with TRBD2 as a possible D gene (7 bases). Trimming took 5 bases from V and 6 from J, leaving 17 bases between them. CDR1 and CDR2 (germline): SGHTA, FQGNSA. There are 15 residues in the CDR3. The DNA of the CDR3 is TGTGCCAGCAGCGCCAGCCCTCGGGGGGCCAATGAGCAGTTCTTC. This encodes CASSASPRGANEQFF.

CDR3 in amino acids: CASSFGQGANSGNTIYF. CDR3 nucleotide sequence: TGTGCCAGCAGCTTCGGACAGGGGGCCAACTCTGGAAACACCATATATTTT. The rearrangement links TRBV7-2 to TRBJ1-3; 11 bases fit TRBD1. Looked up from germline, CDR1 is SGHTA and CDR2 is FQGNSA. Germline trimming cut 3 bases from V and 0 bases from J; bases unmatched to any gene: 4. The CDR3 is made up of 17 amino acids.

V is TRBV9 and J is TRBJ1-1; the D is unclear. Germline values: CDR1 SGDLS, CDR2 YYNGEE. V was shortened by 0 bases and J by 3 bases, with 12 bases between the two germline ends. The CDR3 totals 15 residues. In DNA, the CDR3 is TGTGCCAGCAGCGTAGGGAGGGCCCGGGACACTGAAGCTTTCTTT. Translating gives CASSVGRARDTEAFF.

The CDR3, as DNA: TGTGCCAGCAGCGCTCGATTGAAGGGGTCTTTTGGGGGAGGGCCTTACACCGGGGAGCTGTTTTTT. The encoded protein is CASSARLKGSFGGGPYTGELFF. The J gene is TRBJ2-2, the V gene TRBV9, with TRBD2 identical over 7 bases. The CDR3 contains 22 residues. Trimming cost V 3 bases and J 3 bases; bases outside gene matches: 26. Germline V lookup: CDR1 SGDLS, CDR2 YYNGEE.

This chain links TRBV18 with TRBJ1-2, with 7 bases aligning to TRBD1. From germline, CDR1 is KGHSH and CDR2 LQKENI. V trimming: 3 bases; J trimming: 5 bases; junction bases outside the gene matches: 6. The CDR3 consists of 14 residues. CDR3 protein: CASSPGTAVYGYTF. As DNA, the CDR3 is TGTGCCAGCTCACCTGGGACAGCAGTTTATGGCTACACCTTC.

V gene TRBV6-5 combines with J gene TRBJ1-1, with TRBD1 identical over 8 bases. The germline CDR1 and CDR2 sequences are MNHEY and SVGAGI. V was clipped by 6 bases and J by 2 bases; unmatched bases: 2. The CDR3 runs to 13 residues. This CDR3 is CASSAGGNTEAFF. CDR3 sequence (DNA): TGTGCCAGCAGCGCAGGGGGCAACACTGAAGCTTTCTTT.

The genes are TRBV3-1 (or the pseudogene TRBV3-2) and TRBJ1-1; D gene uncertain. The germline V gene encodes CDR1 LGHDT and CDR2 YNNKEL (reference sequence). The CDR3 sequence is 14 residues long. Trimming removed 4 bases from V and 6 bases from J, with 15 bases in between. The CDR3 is CASSRREGSAEAFF. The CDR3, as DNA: TGTGCCAGCAGCCGCCGCGAGGGTTCGGCTGAAGCTTTCTTT.

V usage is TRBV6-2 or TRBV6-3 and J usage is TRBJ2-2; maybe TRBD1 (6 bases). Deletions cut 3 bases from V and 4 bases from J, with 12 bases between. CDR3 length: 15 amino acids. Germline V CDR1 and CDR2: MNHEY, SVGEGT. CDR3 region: CASSYRQGTTGELFF. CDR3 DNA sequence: TGTGCCAGCAGTTATAGGCAGGGGACCACCGGGGAGCTGTTTTTT.

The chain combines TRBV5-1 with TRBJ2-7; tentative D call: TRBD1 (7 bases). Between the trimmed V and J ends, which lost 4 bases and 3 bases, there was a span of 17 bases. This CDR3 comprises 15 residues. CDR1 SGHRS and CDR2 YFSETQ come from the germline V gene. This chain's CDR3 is CASSAANRGGYEQYF. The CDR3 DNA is TGCGCCAGCAGCGCGGCCAACAGGGGAGGCTACGAGCAGTACTTC.

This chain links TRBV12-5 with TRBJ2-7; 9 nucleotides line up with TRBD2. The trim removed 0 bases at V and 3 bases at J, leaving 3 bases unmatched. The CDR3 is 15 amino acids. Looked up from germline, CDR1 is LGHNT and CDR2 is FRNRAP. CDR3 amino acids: CASGLVSSGSYEQYF. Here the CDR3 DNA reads TGTGCTAGTGGTTTGGTTAGTAGCGGGAGCTACGAGCAGTACTTC.